This T cell receptor beta chain was observed in a study of blood T cells in healthy people across ages. Worth noting for this clonotype: What it recognizes is unknown.

General study findings and limits: Among long-lived donors, naive CD4+ cells were more numerous and diversity higher than in aged donors.

This CDR3 is built from 13 residues. Germline V gives CDR1 LGHNA, CDR2 YNFKEQ. V lost 0 bases and J lost 4, with 5 bases in between. The second PCR ran 7 to 11 cycles with a sample-barcoded 5' primer and J-beta primers. TCRdb processed the 5' RACE reads anew with MiXCR; each CDR3 protein has one entry. Of 890,000 or so distinct CDR3 sequences listed, 55% to 65% are singletons. The rearrangement joins TRBV4-2 to TRBJ2-3; no reliable D call. Sequencing was carried out using blood. This clonotype was obtained from a man aged 25 to 40 in good health. This CDR3 reads CASSQDASDTQYF. The DNA for the CDR3 is TGTGCCAGCAGCCAAGATGCGTCAGATACGCAGTATTTT.